The 2 T cell receptor beta chains presented below share a single source sample, sequenced in a study of CD4 T cells in relation to SARS-CoV-2 and coronaviruses. The unexposed donors gave CD4+ T cells in 2011-2018, prior to COVID-19. Isolation of CD4+ T cells took place after around 11 days in culture. Sequencing was performed with immunoSEQ multiplex PCR; in TCRdb, only in-frame clones are kept and a portion is missing. The sample lists just under 20,000 clones; roughly 77% were seen once. Which antigens these TCRs recognize remains unknown. Sequenced input: CD4+ T cells from PBMCs, cultured in vitro. These TCRs come from a human donor in good health.

The chain has TRBV20-1 and TRBJ2-4; D remains ambiguous. The CDR3 spans 14 residues. Per the germline V gene, CDR1 is DFQATT and CDR2 is SNEGSKA (reference sequence). Trimming pared 3 bases from V and 0 bases from J, leaving 9 bases between. CDR3 sequence (DNA): TGCAGTGCTAGTCCCCAGCTAGCCAAAAACATTCAGTACTTC. Protein: CSASPQLAKNIQYF.

V is TRBV10-3 and J is TRBJ2-3, with D possibly TRBD1 on 6 matching bases. Trimming cost V 5 bases and J 6 bases, with 12 bases left between them. The CDR3 runs to 13 residues. Germline V gene lookup returns CDR1 ENHRY and CDR2 SYGVKD. The CDR3 reads CAISRTGSDTQYF. The CDR3 DNA reads as TGTGCCATCAGTCGTACAGGGTCGGATACGCAGTATTTT.